The 17 T cell receptor beta chains below all came from one sample that was sequenced in a study of T-cell memory formation after mild COVID-19. In TCRdb, the 5' RACE reads were re-called with MiXCR into one record per CDR3 protein. There are about 350,000 distinct CDR3 sequences in the sample; approximately 15% occur only once, and over 20% lies in the top ten. The sequenced sample was PBMCs or a T cell subset sorted from them (not recorded which). The receptors stem from a young man who had mild COVID-19 (a few samples of this study predate the infection). Cell type and time point are not known.

This clonotype was counted between two and nine times. The rearrangement uses TRBV2 and TRBJ1-4; weak D call: TRBD1 (5 bases). This CDR3 is built from 15 residues. Trimming removed 6 bases from V and 6 bases from J, with 17 bases in between. Germline CDR1 and CDR2: SNHLY and FYNNEI. The CDR3 region has the DNA TGTGCCAGCAGCGGGGTGGGGGGGGTCGATGAAAAACTGTTTTTT. This translates into CASSGVGGVDEKLFF.

This clonotype has just a few counts. The DNA for the CDR3 is TGTGCCAGCAGTTACTGGGACGCAAGGTACGAGCAGTACTTC. This sequence encodes CASSYWDARYEQYF. V usage is TRBV6-2 or TRBV6-3 and J usage is TRBJ2-7; D assignment may be TRBD1 or TRBD2 (5 bases each). The CDR3 has 14 residues. Trimming shortened V by 1 base and J by 4 bases, and 11 bases separated the two germline ends. CDR1 is MNHEY and CDR2 is SVGEGT in the germline V gene.

At least ten counts were recorded for this clonotype. The chain combines TRBV18 with TRBJ1-5; TRBD1 matches at 7 bases. Germline loops: CDR1 KGHSH, CDR2 LQKENI. This CDR3 contains 14 residues. V dropped 4 bases and J dropped 6; count of bases not matched to a gene: 6. This CDR3 reads CASSQEQGSQPQHF. The CDR3 DNA reads TGTGCCAGCTCACAAGAACAGGGGAGTCAGCCCCAGCATTTT. The full variable domain, with the rest looked up from reference TRBV18 and TRBJ1-5, is NAGVMQNPRHLVRRRGQEARLRCSPMKGHSHVYWYRQLPEEGLKFMVYLQKENIIDESGMPKERFSAEFPKEGPSILRIQQVVRGDSAAYFCASSQEQGSQPQHFGDGTRLSIL.

This chain connects TRBV12-3 or TRBV12-4 to TRBJ2-2; possibly TRBD1 or TRBD2 for D (6 bases each). Trimming removed 2 bases at V and 6 bases at J, with 10 bases between. This CDR3 has 14 residues. This CDR3 is CASSLWGAAGELFF. The DNA of the CDR3 is TGTGCCAGCAGTTTATGGGGGGCAGCCGGGGAGCTGTTTTTT.

The chain employs TRBV27 and TRBJ2-3; D ambiguous. CDR1 is MNHEY, CDR2 SMNVEV, per germline (reference sequence). V lost 4 bases and J lost 6, with 11 bases in between. This CDR3 comprises 13 residues. This CDR3 is CASSSNFWDTQYF. CDR3 coding DNA: TGTGCCAGCAGTTCGAATTTTTGGGATACGCAGTATTTT.

The genes are TRBV28 and TRBJ2-1; 9 bases agree with TRBD2. The trim removed 7 bases at V and 7 bases at J, leaving 17 bases unmatched. In germline, CDR1 is MDHEN, CDR2 SYDVKM. The CDR3 has 17 residues. CDR3 loop: CASIGASGVSSRNEQFF. The CDR3 region has the DNA TGTGCCAGCATAGGGGCTAGCGGGGTCTCCTCGCGGAATGAGCAGTTCTTC.

This clonotype appeared many times. The chain uses TRBV12-5 and TRBJ2-7; a weak D match, TRBD1 (5 bases). The germline V gene has CDR1 LGHNT and CDR2 FRNRAP. The CDR3 has 13 amino acids. V was pared by 1 base and J by 5 bases, with 9 bases between. CDR3 protein: CASGLEGFNEQYF. In DNA form, the CDR3 reads TGTGCTAGTGGTTTGGAGGGGTTCAACGAGCAGTACTTC.

This clonotype has just a few counts. This chain uses TRBV6-5 with TRBJ2-3; D remains unclear. Germline V gene data show CDR1 as MNHEY and CDR2 as SVGAGI. Between the trimmed V and J ends, which lost 1 base and 1 base, there was a span of 6 bases. This CDR3 comprises 14 residues. CDR3 coding DNA: TGTGCCAGCAGTTACTTGAGCGGCACAGATACGCAGTATTTT. It codes for CASSYLSGTDTQYF.

In its sample, this clonotype was seen a few times. CDR3: CSARDRMTYEQYF. The CDR3 region has the DNA TGCAGTGCTAGAGACAGGATGACCTACGAGCAGTACTTC. V and J are TRBV20-1 and TRBJ2-7; no firm D call. The germline CDR1 and CDR2 sequences are DFQATT and SNEGSKA (reference sequence). The length of the CDR3 is 13 residues. Trimming took off 0 bases at V and 2 bases at J, with 8 bases between the two ends.

This clonotype was observed a few times. The gene calls are TRBV4-3 and TRBJ2-1; 8 nucleotides agree with TRBD2. V trimming: 4 bases; J trimming: 4 bases; junction bases outside the gene matches: 18. Germline V CDR1 and CDR2: LGHNA, YSLEER. This CDR3 region has 19 residues. CDR3 sequence: CASSPGPGEAGVVYNEQFF. The CDR3 DNA sequence: TGCGCCAGCAGCCCTGGACCCGGAGAAGCGGGAGTGGTATACAATGAGCAGTTCTTC.

CDR3 protein: CASRRDSQNSPLHF. The CDR3 DNA reads as TGTGCCAGCAGGAGGGACAGTCAAAATTCACCCCTCCACTTT. This rearrangement joins TRBV5-5 to TRBJ1-6, with 7 nucleotides matching TRBD1. This CDR3 contains 14 residues. Germline V gene sequence: CDR1 SGHKS, CDR2 YYEKEE (reference sequence). V trimming: 5 bases; J trimming: 7 bases; junction bases outside the gene matches: 6.

This clonotype has a handful of counts. The chain has TRBV12-3 or TRBV12-4 and TRBJ1-1; D gene ambiguous. Trimming removed 1 base from V and 0 bases from J, with 6 bases in between. CDR3 length: 14 residues. The CDR3 loop reads CASSLGALNTEAFF. CDR3 DNA: TGTGCCAGCAGTTTAGGAGCCTTGAACACTGAAGCTTTCTTT.

The chain has TRBV14 and TRBJ1-6; D gene ambiguous. Per the germline V gene, CDR1 is SGHDN and CDR2 is FVKESK. V was shortened by 3 bases and J by 0 bases, with 9 bases between the two germline ends. This CDR3 comprises 16 residues. Here the CDR3 reads CASSQRTSSYNSPLHF. The CDR3, as DNA: TGTGCCAGCAGCCAGCGCACGAGCTCCTATAATTCACCCCTCCACTTT.

This clonotype came up a few times. The chain recombines TRBV27 with TRBJ2-7; tentatively, D is TRBD2 (6 bases). This CDR3 is 16 amino acids long. The V and J ends lost 5 bases and 2 bases respectively, with 19 bases between them. Germline CDR1 and CDR2: MNHEY and SMNVEV (reference sequence). CDR3 DNA: TGTGCCAGCAGTAACCGCGGGGCGGCCCGAACCTACGAGCAGTACTTC. It encodes CASSNRGAARTYEQYF.

This clonotype was observed a handful of times. CDR3 sequence (DNA): TGCAGTGCTAGAAGTTCTAGCGGGACCTTCTACAATGAGCAGTTCTTC. It encodes CSARSSSGTFYNEQFF. The J gene is TRBJ2-1, the V gene TRBV20-1, with TRBD2 matching 9 bases. The CDR3 is 16 residues long. V was clipped by 2 bases and J by 3 bases; unmatched bases: 8. The germline V gene has CDR1 DFQATT and CDR2 SNEGSKA (reference sequence).

The V gene is TRBV4-1, the J gene TRBJ2-7, with D possibly being TRBD1 or TRBD2 (5 bases each). This CDR3 is built from 14 residues. Trimming took 0 bases from V and 5 from J, leaving 11 bases between them. Germline V CDR1 and CDR2: MGHRA, YSYEKL. DNA of the CDR3: TGCGCCAGCAGCCAAGACCCTCGGGGACACGAGCAGTACTTC. The encoded protein is CASSQDPRGHEQYF.

The chain employs TRBV4-1 and TRBJ2-7, with a tentative D call TRBD2 (5 bases). Trimming left V 0 bases short and J 4 bases short, with 10 bases between. There are 14 residues in the CDR3. Germline lookup yields CDR1 MGHRA and CDR2 YSYEKL. The CDR3: CASSQEPGGYEQYV. CDR3 coding DNA: TGCGCCAGCAGCCAAGAGCCCGGAGGTTACGAGCAGTACGTC.